The clone carrying this TCR beta chain was seen many times. The target antigen is unknown. The data were obtained in a study of shared clonotypes between healthy human individuals. Germline loops: CDR1 MNHEY, CDR2 SVGAGI. The V gene end was trimmed by 1 base and the J gene end by 6 bases; junction bases not matched to a gene: 3. The CDR3 consists of 13 residues. Study-wide findings and caveats: The diversity represented, both genetic and in exposure history, was limited by few donors. Depth of sequencing was expected to influence donor clonotype sharing.

Generated by immunoSEQ multiplex PCR, the TCRdb table keeps only in-frame clones and is missing some. The top ten clones hold approximately 1.5% of a sample with some 980,000 clones, more than 75% of them seen once. The chain uses TRBV6-5 and TRBJ2-7; 7 bases map to TRBD2. This sequence originates from a man aged 18 to 35 in good health. The sample was memory CD4+ T cells sorted from blood. Documented subset: CD45RA-negative fraction. CDR3 residues: CASSYFRTSEQYF. The DNA for the CDR3 is TGTGCCAGCAGTTACTTTCGGACTAGCGAGCAGTACTTC.